This T cell receptor beta chain was captured in a study of T cell responses to AZD1222 COVID-19 vaccine. As for the study in general: Second doses were pooled across both intervals (about 4 or about 12 weeks).

The sample holds one count of this clone. The antigen is undetermined. General study points: AZD1222 recipients seropositive at baseline numbered only 5 or 6. With dominance at 160-218 and 743-854, vaccine-associated CD4 TCRs spanned spike. Females made up more of the donors, who were largely white British, and clonal diversity may have come out too low.

This table comes from immunoSEQ multiplex PCR, and its TCRdb copy is limited to in-frame clones, with some not included. The repertoire has tens of thousands of clones, roughly 80% of them found once; the top ten carry 25% to 30%. Germline V gives CDR1 MNHEY, CDR2 SVGAGI. V lost 6 bases, J lost 8 bases, and 2 bases stayed unmatched. CDR3 size: 12 residues. J is TRBJ2-3 and V is TRBV6-5, with 10 bases lining up with TRBD2. The sequencing used peripheral blood, collected on day 0 of AZD1222 vaccination. The sequence came from an adult in good health. CDR3 region: CASRSSGGTQYF. The CDR3 DNA is TGTGCCAGCAGGTCTAGCGGGGGTACGCAGTATTTT.